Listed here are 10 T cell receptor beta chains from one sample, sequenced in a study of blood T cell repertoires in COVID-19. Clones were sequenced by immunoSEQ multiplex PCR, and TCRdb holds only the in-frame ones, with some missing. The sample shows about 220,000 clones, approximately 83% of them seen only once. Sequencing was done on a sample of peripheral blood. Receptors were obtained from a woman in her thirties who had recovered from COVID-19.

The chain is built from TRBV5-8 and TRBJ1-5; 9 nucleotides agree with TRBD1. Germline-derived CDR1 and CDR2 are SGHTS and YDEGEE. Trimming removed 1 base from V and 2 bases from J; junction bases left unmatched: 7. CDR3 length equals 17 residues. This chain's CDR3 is CASSLWGQGSRNQPQHF. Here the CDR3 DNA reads TGTGCCAGCAGCTTGTGGGGACAGGGTTCTCGCAATCAGCCCCAGCATTTT. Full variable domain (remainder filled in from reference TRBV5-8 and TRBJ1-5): EAGVTQSPTHLIKTRGQQATLRCSPISGHTSVYWYQQALGLGLQFLLWYDEGEERNRGNFPPRFSGRQFPNYSSELNVNALELEDSALYLCASSLWGQGSRNQPQHFGDGTRLSIL.

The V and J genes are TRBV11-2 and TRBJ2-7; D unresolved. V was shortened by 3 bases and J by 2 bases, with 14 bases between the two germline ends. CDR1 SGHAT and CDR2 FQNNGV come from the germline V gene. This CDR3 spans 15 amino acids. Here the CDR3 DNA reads TGTGCCAGCAGCTTGCACACCTCTCTTGCCTACGAGCAGTACTTC. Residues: CASSLHTSLAYEQYF. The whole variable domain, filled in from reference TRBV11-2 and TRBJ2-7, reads EAGVAQSPRYKIIEKRQSVAFWCNPISGHATLYWYQQILGQGPKLLIQFQNNGVVDDSQLPKDRFSAERLKGVDSTLKIQPAKLEDSAVYLCASSLHTSLAYEQYFGPGTRLTVT.

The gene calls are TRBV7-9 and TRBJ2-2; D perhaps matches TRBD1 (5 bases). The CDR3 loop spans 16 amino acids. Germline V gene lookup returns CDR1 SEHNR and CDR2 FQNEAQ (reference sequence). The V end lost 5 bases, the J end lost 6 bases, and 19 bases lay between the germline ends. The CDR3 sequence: CASSQPTDKGSGELFF. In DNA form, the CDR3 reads TGTGCCAGCAGCCAGCCCACGGACAAGGGGTCCGGGGAGCTGTTTTTT.

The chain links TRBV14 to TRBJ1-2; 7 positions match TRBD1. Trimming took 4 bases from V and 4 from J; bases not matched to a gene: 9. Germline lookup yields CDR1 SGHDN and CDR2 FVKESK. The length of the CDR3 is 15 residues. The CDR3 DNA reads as TGTGCCAGCAGCCTAGGGACAGTGGGAAGCTATGGCTACACCTTC. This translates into CASSLGTVGSYGYTF.

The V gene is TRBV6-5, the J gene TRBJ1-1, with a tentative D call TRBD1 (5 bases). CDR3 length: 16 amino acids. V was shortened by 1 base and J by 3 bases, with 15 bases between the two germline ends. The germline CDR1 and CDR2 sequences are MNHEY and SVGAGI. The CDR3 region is CASSYLPAGGDTEAFF. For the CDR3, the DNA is TGTGCCAGCAGTTACTTGCCCGCCGGGGGGGACACTGAAGCTTTCTTT.

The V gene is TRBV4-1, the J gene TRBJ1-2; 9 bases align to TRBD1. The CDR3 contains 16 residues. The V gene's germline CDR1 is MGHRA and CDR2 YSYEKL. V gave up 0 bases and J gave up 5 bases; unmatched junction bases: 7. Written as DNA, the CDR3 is TGCGCCAGCAGCCAAGAGGGGACAGGGCGATATTATGGCTACACCTTC. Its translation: CASSQEGTGRYYGYTF.

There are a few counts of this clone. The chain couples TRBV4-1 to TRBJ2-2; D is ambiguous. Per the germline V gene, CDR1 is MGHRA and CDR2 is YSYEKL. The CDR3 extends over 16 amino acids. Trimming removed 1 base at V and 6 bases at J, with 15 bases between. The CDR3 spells CASSQVDILASGELFF. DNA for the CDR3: TGCGCCAGCAGCCAAGTTGACATCCTGGCGTCCGGGGAGCTGTTTTTT.

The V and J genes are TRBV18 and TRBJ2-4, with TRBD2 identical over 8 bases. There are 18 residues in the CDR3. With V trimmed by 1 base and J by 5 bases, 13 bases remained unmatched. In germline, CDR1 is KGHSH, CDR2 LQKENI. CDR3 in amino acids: CASSPLTPAGGYENIQYF. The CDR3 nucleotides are TGTGCCAGCTCACCACTAACCCCCGCGGGGGGATATGAAAACATTCAGTACTTC. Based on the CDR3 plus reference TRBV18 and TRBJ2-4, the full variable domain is NAGVMQNPRHLVRRRGQEARLRCSPMKGHSHVYWYRQLPEEGLKFMVYLQKENIIDESGMPKERFSAEFPKEGPSILRIQQVVRGDSAAYFCASSPLTPAGGYENIQYFGAGTRLSVL.

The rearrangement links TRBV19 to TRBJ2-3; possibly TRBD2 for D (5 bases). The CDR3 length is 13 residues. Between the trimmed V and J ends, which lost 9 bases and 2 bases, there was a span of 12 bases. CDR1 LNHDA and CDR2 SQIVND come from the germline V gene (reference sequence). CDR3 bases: TGTGCCAGCGATCGGGGTTCCACAGATACGCAGTATTTT. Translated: CASDRGSTDTQYF.

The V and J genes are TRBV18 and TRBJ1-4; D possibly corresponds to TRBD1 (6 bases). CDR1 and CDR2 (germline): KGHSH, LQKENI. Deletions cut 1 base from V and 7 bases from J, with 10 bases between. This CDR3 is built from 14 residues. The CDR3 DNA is TGTGCCAGCTCACCACAGGTGACAGGTGAAAAACTGTTTTTT. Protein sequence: CASSPQVTGEKLFF.